This T cell receptor beta chain was identified during a study of blood T cell repertoires in COVID-19. At the level of the study: Acute and convalescent COVID-19 samples came from the United States, Italy and Spain.

V was pared by 2 bases and J by 1 base, with 15 bases between. Germline V gene data show CDR1 as SGHRS and CDR2 as YFSETQ. The CDR3 covers 16 residues. Profiling relied on immunoSEQ multiplex PCR, and the TCRdb table lists in-frame clones only, not all of them. The sample holds under 170,000 clones, more than 75% seen once. What was sequenced was peripheral blood. The chain is built from TRBV5-1 and TRBJ1-1; D remains ambiguous. This clonotype was obtained from a man in his 70s with acute or convalescent COVID-19. The CDR3 DNA follows: TGCGCCAGCAGCTTTAGTTACCCGCTCACGAACACTGAAGCTTTCTTT. It codes for CASSFSYPLTNTEAFF.